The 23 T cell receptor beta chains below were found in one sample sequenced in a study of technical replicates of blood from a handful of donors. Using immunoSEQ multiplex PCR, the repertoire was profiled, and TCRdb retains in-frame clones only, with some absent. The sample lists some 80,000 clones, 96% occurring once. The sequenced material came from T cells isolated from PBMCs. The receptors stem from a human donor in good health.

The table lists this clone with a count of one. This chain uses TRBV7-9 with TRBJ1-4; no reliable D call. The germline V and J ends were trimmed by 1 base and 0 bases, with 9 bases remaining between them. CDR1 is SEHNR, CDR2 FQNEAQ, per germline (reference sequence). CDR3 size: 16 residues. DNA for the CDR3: TGTGCCAGCAGCTTAGTTGGGGAGGCAACTAATGAAAAACTGTTTTTT. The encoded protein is CASSLVGEATNEKLFF.

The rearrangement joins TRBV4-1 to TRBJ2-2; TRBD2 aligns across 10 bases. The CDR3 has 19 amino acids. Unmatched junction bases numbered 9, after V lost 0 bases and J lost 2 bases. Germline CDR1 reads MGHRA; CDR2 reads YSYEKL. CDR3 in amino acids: CASSQELVSGRSNTGELFF. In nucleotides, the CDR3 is TGCGCCAGCAGCCAAGAATTGGTTAGCGGGAGGTCCAACACCGGGGAGCTGTTTTTT.

CDR3 nucleotides: TGTGCCAGCAGTTTCCGCAGACAGGGGGACTATGGCTACACCTTC. Translated: CASSFRRQGDYGYTF. The chain recombines TRBV28 with TRBJ1-2; the match to TRBD1 covers 9 bases. This CDR3 has 15 residues. After removal of 3 bases from V and 3 bases from J, the junction contained 5 bases not matched to a gene. Germline V lookup: CDR1 MDHEN, CDR2 SYDVKM.

Written as DNA, the CDR3 is TGCGCCAGCAGTGACCCCAGCGGGAGGGGCGGGGAGCTGTTTTTT. This sequence encodes CASSDPSGRGGELFF. This rearrangement joins TRBV10-1 to TRBJ2-2; 10 nucleotides align to TRBD2. There are 15 residues in the CDR3. CDR1 WNHNN and CDR2 SYGVQD come from the germline V gene (reference sequence). V was pared by 3 bases and J by 7 bases, with 5 bases of the junction left unmatched.

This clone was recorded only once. For the CDR3, the DNA is TGTGCCAGCAGTTTCCTGGGACAGGGGACCGGGGAGCTGTTTTTT. It translates to CASSFLGQGTGELFF. This sequence joins TRBV28 and TRBJ2-2; 10 positions match TRBD1. The ends lost 3 bases at V and 5 bases at J; junction bases unmatched: 3. This CDR3 is 15 amino acids long. Germline values: CDR1 MDHEN, CDR2 SYDVKM.

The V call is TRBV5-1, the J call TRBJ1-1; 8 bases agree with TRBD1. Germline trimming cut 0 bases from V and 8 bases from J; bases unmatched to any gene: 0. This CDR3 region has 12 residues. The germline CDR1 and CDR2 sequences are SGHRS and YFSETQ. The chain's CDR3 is CASSLGDREAFF. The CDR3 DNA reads TGCGCCAGCAGCTTGGGGGACAGGGAAGCTTTCTTT.

In DNA form, the CDR3 reads TGCGCCAGCAGCCAAGACCACAGAGACTACGAGCAGTACTTC. Translated, it gives CASSQDHRDYEQYF. J is TRBJ2-7 and V is TRBV4-3; D is uncertain. The CDR3 length is 14 residues. The germline CDR1 and CDR2 sequences are LGHNA and YSLEER. Deletions cut 0 bases from V and 3 bases from J, with 9 bases between.

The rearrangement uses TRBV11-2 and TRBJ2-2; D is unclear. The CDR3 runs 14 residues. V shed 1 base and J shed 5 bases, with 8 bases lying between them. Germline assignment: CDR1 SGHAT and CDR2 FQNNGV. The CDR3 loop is CASSLGRRTGELFF. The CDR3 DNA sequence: TGTGCCAGCAGCTTAGGCCGCCGGACCGGGGAGCTGTTTTTT.

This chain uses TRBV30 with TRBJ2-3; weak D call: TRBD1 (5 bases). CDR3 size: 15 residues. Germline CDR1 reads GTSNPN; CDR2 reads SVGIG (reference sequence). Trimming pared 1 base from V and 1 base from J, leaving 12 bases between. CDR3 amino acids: CAWSALLGGTDTQYF. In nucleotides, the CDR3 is TGTGCCTGGAGTGCTCTCCTAGGGGGCACAGATACGCAGTATTTT. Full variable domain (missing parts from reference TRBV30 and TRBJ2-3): SQTIHQWPATLVQPVGSPLSLECTVEGTSNPNLYWYRQAAGRGLQLLFYSVGIGQISSEVPQNLSASRPQDRQFILSSKKLLLSDSGFYLCAWSALLGGTDTQYFGPGTRLTVL.

DNA of the CDR3: TGTGCCAGCAGCGTTTACAAGAACACCGGGGAGCTGTTTTTT. Its translation: CASSVYKNTGELFF. The chain has TRBV9 and TRBJ2-2, with D uncertain. The CDR3 length is 14 residues. V was clipped by 2 bases and J by 1 base, with 6 bases between them. Per germline, CDR1 SGDLS and CDR2 YYNGEE.

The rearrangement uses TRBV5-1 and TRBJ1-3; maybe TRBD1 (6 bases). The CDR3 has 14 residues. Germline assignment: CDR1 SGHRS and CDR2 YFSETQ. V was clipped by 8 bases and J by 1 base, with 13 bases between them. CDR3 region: CAREAGVSGNTIYF. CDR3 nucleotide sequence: TGCGCCAGGGAGGCAGGGGTTTCTGGAAACACCATATATTTT.

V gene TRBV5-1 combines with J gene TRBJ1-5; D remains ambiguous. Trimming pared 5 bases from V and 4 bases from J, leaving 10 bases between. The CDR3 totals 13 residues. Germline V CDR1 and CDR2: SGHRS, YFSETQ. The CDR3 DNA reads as TGCGCCAGCAGTCTGGGCCAAAATCAGCCCCAGCATTTT. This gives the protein CASSLGQNQPQHF.

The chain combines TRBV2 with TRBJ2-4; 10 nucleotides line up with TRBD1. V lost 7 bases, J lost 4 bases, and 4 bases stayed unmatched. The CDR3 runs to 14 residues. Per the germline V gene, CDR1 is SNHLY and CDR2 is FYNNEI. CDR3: CASNQDRGKNIQYF. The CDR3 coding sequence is TGTGCCAGCAACCAGGACAGGGGGAAAAACATTCAGTACTTC.

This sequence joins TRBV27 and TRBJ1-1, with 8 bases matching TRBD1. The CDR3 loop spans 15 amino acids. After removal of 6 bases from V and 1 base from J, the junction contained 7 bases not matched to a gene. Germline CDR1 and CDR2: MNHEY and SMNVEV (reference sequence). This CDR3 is CASRISDRGNTEAFF. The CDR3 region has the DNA TGTGCCAGCAGAATCAGCGACAGGGGGAACACTGAAGCTTTCTTT.

CDR3 protein: CASSLWDRPQHF. The CDR3 coding sequence is TGTGCCAGCAGTTTATGGGACAGGCCCCAGCATTTT. The chain uses TRBV28 and TRBJ1-5; D might be TRBD1 (6 bases). The germline V gene has CDR1 MDHEN and CDR2 SYDVKM. V lost 0 bases and J 9 bases, leaving 6 bases between the germline ends. This CDR3 is 12 amino acids long.

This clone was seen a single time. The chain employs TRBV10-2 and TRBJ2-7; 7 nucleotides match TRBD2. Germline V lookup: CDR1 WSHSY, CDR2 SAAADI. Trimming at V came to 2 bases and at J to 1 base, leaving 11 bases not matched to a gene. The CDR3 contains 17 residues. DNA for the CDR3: TGCGCCAGCAGTGAGGCACTGGGGGGGGACTGGTCCTACGAGCAGTACTTC. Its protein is CASSEALGGDWSYEQYF.

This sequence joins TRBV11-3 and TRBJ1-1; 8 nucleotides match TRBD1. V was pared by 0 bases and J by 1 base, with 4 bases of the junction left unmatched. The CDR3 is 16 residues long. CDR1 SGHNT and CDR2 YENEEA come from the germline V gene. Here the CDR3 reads CASSLDQGTGNTEAFF. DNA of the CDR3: TGTGCCAGCAGCTTAGATCAAGGGACAGGGAACACTGAAGCTTTCTTT.

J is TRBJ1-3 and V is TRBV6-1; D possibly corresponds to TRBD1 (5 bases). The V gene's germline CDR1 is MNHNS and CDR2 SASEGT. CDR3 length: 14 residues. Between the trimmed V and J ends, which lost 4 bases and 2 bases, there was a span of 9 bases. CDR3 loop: CASSGQGTGNTIYF. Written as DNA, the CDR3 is TGTGCCAGCAGTGGGCAGGGTACTGGAAACACCATATATTTT.

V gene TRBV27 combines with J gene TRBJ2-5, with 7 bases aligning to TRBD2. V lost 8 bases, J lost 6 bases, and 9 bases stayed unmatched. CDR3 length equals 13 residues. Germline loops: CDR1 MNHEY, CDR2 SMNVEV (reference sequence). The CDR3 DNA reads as TGTGCCAGCTCCCCAGCGGGGTCTCAGACCCAGTACTTC. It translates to CASSPAGSQTQYF.

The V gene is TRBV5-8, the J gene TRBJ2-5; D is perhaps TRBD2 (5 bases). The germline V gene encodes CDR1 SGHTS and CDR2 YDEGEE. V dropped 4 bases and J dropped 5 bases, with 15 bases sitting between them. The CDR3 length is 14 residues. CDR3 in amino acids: CASSARAVRETQYF. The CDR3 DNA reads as TGTGCCAGCAGCGCGCGGGCAGTTAGGGAGACCCAGTACTTC.

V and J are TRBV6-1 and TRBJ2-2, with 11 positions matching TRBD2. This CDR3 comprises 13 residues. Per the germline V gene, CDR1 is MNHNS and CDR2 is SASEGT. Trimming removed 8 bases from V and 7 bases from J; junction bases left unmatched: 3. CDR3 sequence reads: CASQLAGVGELFF. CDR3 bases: TGTGCCAGCCAACTAGCGGGAGTCGGGGAGCTGTTTTTT.

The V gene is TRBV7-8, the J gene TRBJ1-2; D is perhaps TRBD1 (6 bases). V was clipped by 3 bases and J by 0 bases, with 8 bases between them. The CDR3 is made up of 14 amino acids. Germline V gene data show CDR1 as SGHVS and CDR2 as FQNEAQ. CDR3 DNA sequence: TGTGCCAGCAGCTTGGACAGTGCTAACTATGGCTACACCTTC. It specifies CASSLDSANYGYTF. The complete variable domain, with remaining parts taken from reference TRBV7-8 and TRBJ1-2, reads GAGVSQSPRYKVAKRGQDVALRCDPISGHVSLFWYQQALGQGPEFLTYFQNEAQLDKSGLPSDRFFAERPEGSVSTLKIQRTQQEDSAVYLCASSLDSANYGYTFGSGTRLTVV.

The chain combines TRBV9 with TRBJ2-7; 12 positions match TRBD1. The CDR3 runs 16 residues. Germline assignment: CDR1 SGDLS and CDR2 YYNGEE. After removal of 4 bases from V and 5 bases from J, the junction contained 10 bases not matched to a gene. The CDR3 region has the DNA TGTGCCAGCAGCACCCACCCCGGGACAGGGGGCAACGAGCAGTACTTC. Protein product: CASSTHPGTGGNEQYF.